This entry lists 18 T cell receptor beta chains sequenced from one sample in a study of beta chain features in type 1 diabetes. Investigators reverse transcribed all isolated RNA, so they sequenced expressed TCRB transcripts. The assay was immunoSEQ multiplex PCR, and TCRdb's table has in-frame clones only and misses some. The sample holds 140,000 to 150,000 clones, about 12% seen once. The study's findings and limits: Moderately but significantly shorter TCRB CDR3s were found in Type 1 diabetes patients in all four CD4+ subsets.

Their antigens are not known. Sample: central memory CD4+ T cells from blood. All receptors derive from a man aged 18 to 29 with type 1 diabetes.

This chain connects TRBV7-9 to TRBJ2-5; D call uncertain. Germline assignment: CDR1 SEHNR and CDR2 FQNEAQ (reference sequence). The germline V and J ends were trimmed by 5 bases and 2 bases, with 12 bases remaining between them. The CDR3 length is 14 residues. CDR3 coding DNA: TGTGCCAGCAGCGCCGAAGGGTATCAAGAGACCCAGTACTTC. Protein product: CASSAEGYQETQYF.

This clone was seen repeatedly, ten times or more. The chain employs TRBV2 and TRBJ1-5; 7 nucleotides align to TRBD1. The V segment lost 7 bases and the J segment 3 bases; nucleotides outside the gene matches: 9. The germline V gene encodes CDR1 SNHLY and CDR2 FYNNEI. The CDR3 loop spans 15 amino acids. CDR3 amino acids: CASTSAGQDNQPQHF. The CDR3 bases are TGTGCCAGCACCTCCGCCGGACAGGACAATCAGCCCCAGCATTTT.

The chain couples TRBV7-2 to TRBJ2-5; D unresolved. This CDR3 has 13 residues. Germline CDR1 is SGHTA and CDR2 is FQGNSA. V shed 5 bases and J shed 6 bases, with 13 bases lying between them. CDR3 bases: TGTGCCAGCAGCCGACAAGGCGTCAAGACCCAGTACTTC. The encoded protein is CASSRQGVKTQYF.

The chain links TRBV20-1 to TRBJ2-7; no definite D call. Between the trimmed V and J ends, which lost 6 bases and 2 bases, there was a span of 8 bases. CDR1 and CDR2 from the germline V gene are DFQATT and SNEGSKA (reference sequence). The CDR3 contains 11 residues. Written as DNA, the CDR3 is TGCAGTGCACGGACCACCTACGAGCAGTACTTC. Translated, it gives CSARTTYEQYF.

The chain employs TRBV29-1 and TRBJ1-4, with 8 bases lining up with TRBD1. The J segment lost 3 bases and the V segment lost 2 bases, leaving 2 bases of the junction unmatched. Germline CDR1 SQVTM, CDR2 ANQGSEA. There are 14 residues in the CDR3. CDR3 sequence reads: CSVETGQANEKLFF. CDR3 bases: TGCAGCGTTGAAACGGGACAGGCTAATGAAAAACTGTTTTTT. Supplemented by reference TRBV29-1 and TRBJ1-4, the full variable domain reads SAVISQKPSRDICQRGTSLTIQCQVDSQVTMMFWYRQQPGQSLTLIATANQGSEATYESGFVIDKFPISRPNLTFSTLTVSNMSPEDSSIYLCSVETGQANEKLFFGSGTQLSVL.

This clone was detected a few times. J is TRBJ2-7 and V is TRBV28; D remains unclear. V was pared by 6 bases and J by 3 bases, with 9 bases between. The germline V gene encodes CDR1 MDHEN and CDR2 SYDVKM. This CDR3 contains 12 residues. In DNA form, the CDR3 reads TGTGCCAGCAGAACCCGCCTCTACGAGCAGTACTTC. This gives the protein CASRTRLYEQYF.

This clone was recorded a few times. The chain uses TRBV19 and TRBJ2-1; the match to TRBD2 covers 8 bases. Germline CDR1 LNHDA, CDR2 SQIVND (reference sequence). The CDR3 sequence is 13 residues long. Trimming removed 10 bases from V and 7 bases from J; junction bases left unmatched: 9. The CDR3 protein is CAIGSGGANEQFF. The CDR3 DNA is TGTGCCATAGGGAGCGGGGGAGCGAATGAGCAGTTCTTC.

The chain combines TRBV18 with TRBJ2-7; 9 bases line up with TRBD1. Germline lookup yields CDR1 KGHSH and CDR2 LQKENI. This CDR3 is built from 15 residues. The junction had 7 bases not matched to a gene; V was cut back by 2 bases and J by 5 bases. CDR3: CASSPTGQGRNEQYF. The CDR3 DNA reads as TGTGCCAGCTCACCAACGGGACAGGGAAGAAACGAGCAGTACTTC.

There are a few counts of this clone. The chain couples TRBV5-1 to TRBJ2-1; D is possibly TRBD1 (8 bases). Trimming took off 0 bases at V and 2 bases at J, with 21 bases between the two ends. Germline V gives CDR1 SGHRS, CDR2 YFSETQ. CDR3 length: 19 amino acids. As DNA, the CDR3 is TGCGCCAGCAGCTTGGCCCCCTCGGACAGGGACTATACCTACAATGAGCAGTTCTTC. Translating gives CASSLAPSDRDYTYNEQFF.

This clone was counted ten times or more. The V and J genes are TRBV30 and TRBJ1-2, with D possibly matching TRBD1 (5 bases). This CDR3 is 12 amino acids long. From germline, CDR1 is GTSNPN and CDR2 SVGIG (reference sequence). V was clipped by 2 bases and J by 7 bases, with 11 bases between them. The CDR3 reads CAWSRGTVGYTF. In nucleotides, the CDR3 is TGTGCCTGGAGTCGAGGGACGGTTGGCTACACCTTC.

The V and J genes are TRBV7-2 and TRBJ2-3; D remains unclear. Trimming shortened V by 5 bases and J by 3 bases, and 15 bases separated the two germline ends. Germline V CDR1 and CDR2: SGHTA, FQGNSA. The CDR3 covers 15 residues. The CDR3 sequence is CASSPHRSGTDTQYF. DNA of the CDR3: TGTGCCAGCAGCCCCCACCGGTCCGGGACAGATACGCAGTATTTT.

The table lists this clone with a few counts. The rearrangement joins TRBV5-1 to TRBJ2-7, with a weak D call TRBD1 (6 bases). V dropped 4 bases and J dropped 0 bases, with 11 bases sitting between them. Germline assignment: CDR1 SGHRS and CDR2 YFSETQ. This CDR3 region has 14 residues. The CDR3 reads CASSIRQDSYEQYF. CDR3 coding DNA: TGCGCCAGCAGCATAAGACAGGACTCCTACGAGCAGTACTTC.

The chain employs TRBV4-2 and TRBJ1-2; 7 bases are shared with TRBD1. V trimming: 0 bases; J trimming: 6 bases; junction bases outside the gene matches: 13. Looked up from germline, CDR1 is LGHNA and CDR2 is YNFKEQ. This CDR3 contains 17 residues. This chain's CDR3 is CASSQDRYGQVLDGYTF. Here the CDR3 DNA reads TGTGCCAGCAGCCAAGATCGATATGGACAGGTCCTCGATGGCTACACCTTC.

This clone was detected only a few times. This sequence joins TRBV11-2 and TRBJ2-5, with D tentatively TRBD2 (6 bases). Trimming stripped 5 bases from V and 0 bases from J, with 16 bases between. Germline V gene sequence: CDR1 SGHAT, CDR2 FQNNGV. This CDR3 spans 16 amino acids. CDR3 sequence: CASSEVPGVYQETQYF. The DNA for the CDR3 is TGTGCCAGCAGCGAAGTACCGGGGGTTTACCAAGAGACCCAGTACTTC.

The table lists this clone with a few counts. V is TRBV28 and J is TRBJ1-6; 8 bases map to TRBD1. The junction had 4 bases not matched to a gene; V was cut back by 8 bases and J by 7 bases. CDR1 is MDHEN and CDR2 is SYDVKM in the germline V gene. The CDR3 spans 13 residues. CDR3 sequence: CASGQGDNSPLHF. The CDR3 DNA reads TGTGCCAGCGGACAGGGAGACAATTCACCCCTCCACTTT.

This clone was counted a few times. DNA of the CDR3: TGTGCCAGCAGTTGGGACGGCTACGAGCAGTACTTC. It encodes CASSWDGYEQYF. This sequence joins TRBV6-1 and TRBJ2-7; D possibly uses TRBD1 or TRBD2 (5 bases each). Deletions cut 5 bases from V and 3 bases from J, with 8 bases between. The CDR3 spans 12 residues. Germline V gene lookup returns CDR1 MNHNS and CDR2 SASEGT.

This clone has more than one count but fewer than ten. In DNA form, the CDR3 reads TGTGCCAGCAGCGAAGCCGGGACGTATGGGGCACCCCTCCACTTT. This sequence encodes CASSEAGTYGAPLHF. This rearrangement joins TRBV7-3 to TRBJ1-6, with TRBD1 as a possible D gene (5 bases). V was cut by 5 bases and J by 11 bases, with 19 bases left in between. Germline V lookup: CDR1 SGHTA, CDR2 FQGTGA. The CDR3 length is 15 residues.

The V gene is TRBV7-9, the J gene TRBJ1-4; D remains unclear. The V gene lost 4 bases and the J gene lost 1 base, with 10 bases spanning the gap. The CDR3 sequence is 15 residues long. The germline V gene encodes CDR1 SEHNR and CDR2 FQNEAQ (reference sequence). CDR3 sequence (DNA): TGTGCCAGCAGCTATGACGGAAGAACTAATGAAAAACTGTTTTTT. Translation gives CASSYDGRTNEKLFF.